These 21 T cell receptor beta chains share one sample of origin, sequenced in a study of radiotherapy plus CTLA-4 blockade in lung cancer listed by TCRdb under 2018. Receptor libraries were prepared by the immunoSEQ multiplex PCR assay. In its TCRdb copy, this immuneACCESS table keeps in-frame sequences only and misses some clones. Where compared with another copy, unresolved V genes explain less than half of these, and the others have no known cause. The sample table holds 80,000 or so clones, of which 60% to 85% were seen once. Together, the top ten hold around 4% of the sample. The sample consisted of peripheral blood, taken from a patient treated with radiotherapy plus ipilimumab. All receptors come from a human donor with non-small cell lung cancer who had a partial response to radiotherapy plus ipilimumab. Some clones in this sample may be carry-over from other donors' samples.

In its sample, this clone was seen a few times. V and J are TRBV18 and TRBJ2-7; 14 bases agree with TRBD2. The CDR3 has 15 amino acids. Germline V gives CDR1 KGHSH, CDR2 LQKENI. Unmatched junction bases numbered 3, after V lost 5 bases and J lost 3 bases. The CDR3 here is CASSFGLAGGYEQYF. In DNA form, the CDR3 reads TGTGCCAGCTCATTCGGACTAGCGGGGGGCTACGAGCAGTACTTC.

The chain joins TRBV6-4 to TRBJ2-7; 11 nucleotides align to TRBD2. V lost 2 bases and J lost 2; bases outside the gene matches: 14. CDR1 is MRHNA, CDR2 SNTAGT, per germline. CDR3 size: 19 residues. The CDR3 region is CASSDPNGGLAGTTYEQYF. The CDR3 bases are TGTGCCAGCAGTGACCCGAACGGCGGACTAGCGGGTACTACCTACGAGCAGTACTTC.

Comment on this clone: The conserved closing phenylalanine or tryptophan is absent in this CDR3, likely reflecting a read error. The CDR3 nucleotides read TGTGCCAGCAGCTCCGCGCGGGGGGACCGTGGCAATCAGCCCCAGCATTCT. This codes for CASSSARGDRGNQPQHS. The chain joins TRBV7-8 to TRBJ1-5; tentatively, D is TRBD1 (5 bases). The CDR3 runs to 17 residues. The germline V gene encodes CDR1 SGHVS and CDR2 FQNEAQ. The ends were cut back, 4 bases at V and 2 bases at J, with 18 bases in the middle.

The rearrangement uses TRBV5-4 and TRBJ1-2; D unresolved. The CDR3 is 15 residues long. The germline CDR1 and CDR2 sequences are SGHNT and YYREEE (reference sequence). Trimming took off 1 base at V and 5 bases at J, with 15 bases between the two ends. The chain's CDR3 is CASSLYQRLTYGYTF. DNA for the CDR3: TGTGCCAGCAGCTTGTATCAGCGGCTGACTTATGGCTACACCTTC. The full variable domain, its missing parts supplied by reference TRBV5-4 and TRBJ1-2, is ETGVTQSPTHLIKTRGQQVTLRCSSQSGHNTVSWYQQALGQGPQFIFQYYREEENGRGNFPPRFSGLQFPNYSSELNVNALELDDSALYLCASSLYQRLTYGYTFGSGTRLTVV.

This chain joins TRBV28 and TRBJ2-1, with 7 nucleotides matching TRBD2. This CDR3 has 14 amino acids. The germline V gene encodes CDR1 MDHEN and CDR2 SYDVKM. The V gene end was trimmed by 5 bases and the J gene end by 7 bases; junction bases not matched to a gene: 8. DNA of the CDR3: TGTGCCAGCAGTCCTACTAGCGAGGTAAATGAGCAGTTCTTC. It is translated as CASSPTSEVNEQFF.

This chain joins TRBV11-2 and TRBJ1-1; 9 nucleotides align to TRBD1. Germline V gives CDR1 SGHAT, CDR2 FQNNGV. The CDR3 length is 17 residues. V gave up 5 bases and J gave up 0 bases; unmatched junction bases: 10. The CDR3 bases are TGTGCCAGCAGCCCCAGGACAGGGGTAGTGGTGAACACTGAAGCTTTCTTT. This gives the protein CASSPRTGVVVNTEAFF.

This chain uses TRBV6-1 with TRBJ2-1, with unresolved D. V was shortened by 6 bases and J by 5 bases, with 11 bases between the two germline ends. This CDR3 spans 13 amino acids. In germline, CDR1 is MNHNS, CDR2 SASEGT. This CDR3 is CASRWSGDNEQFF. The CDR3 nucleotides read TGTGCCAGCAGATGGTCGGGTGACAATGAGCAGTTCTTC.

V is TRBV7-6 and J is TRBJ2-3, with 7 bases that match TRBD2. J lost 3 bases, V lost 5 bases, and 8 bases had no gene match. Germline V CDR1 and CDR2: SGHVS, FNYEAQ. The CDR3 covers 15 residues. The CDR3 here is CASSPRGGSTDTQYF. CDR3 DNA sequence: TGTGCCAGCAGCCCCCGGGGCGGGAGTACAGATACGCAGTATTTT.

The chain joins TRBV7-9 to TRBJ2-1, with TRBD2 matching over 10 bases. The germline V gene has CDR1 SEHNR and CDR2 FQNEAQ (reference sequence). With 5 bases clipped from V and 0 bases from J, the junction kept 1 base outside the gene matches. CDR3 length: 15 amino acids. The CDR3 is CASSPSGSSYNEQFF. The CDR3 DNA reads TGTGCCAGCAGCCCTAGCGGGAGCTCCTACAATGAGCAGTTCTTC.

The chain is built from TRBV6-1 and TRBJ1-2, with TRBD1 matching 9 bases. The V gene end was trimmed by 5 bases and the J gene end by 2 bases; junction bases not matched to a gene: 6. The germline V gene encodes CDR1 MNHNS and CDR2 SASEGT. This CDR3 region has 15 residues. In DNA, the CDR3 is TGTGCCAGCAGTTTTCGACAGGGGGGAAACTATGGCTACACCTTC. Amino acids: CASSFRQGGNYGYTF.

V gene TRBV6-1 combines with J gene TRBJ2-3; 8 bases are a match to TRBD1. CDR1 and CDR2 from the germline V gene are MNHNS and SASEGT. V was pared by 2 bases and J by 4 bases, with 2 bases of the junction left unmatched. The CDR3 has 14 residues. This CDR3 is CASSEKGQADTQYF. CDR3 in DNA: TGTGCCAGCAGTGAAAAGGGACAGGCAGATACGCAGTATTTT.

The chain combines TRBV6-5 with TRBJ1-4; TRBD1 is a possible D gene (6 bases). The CDR3 consists of 15 residues. V lost 2 bases and J 8 bases, leaving 15 bases between the germline ends. The germline gives CDR1 MNHEY, CDR2 SVGAGI. The DNA for the CDR3 is TGTGCCAGCAGTTACGGGACATCAAGGCGGGAAAAACTGTTTTTT. This codes for CASSYGTSRREKLFF.

This clone has only a few counts. V usage is TRBV11-1 and J usage is TRBJ2-2; D is uncertain. The CDR3 consists of 13 residues. The ends were cut back, 3 bases at V and 7 bases at J, with 9 bases in the middle. Germline lookup yields CDR1 SGHAT and CDR2 FQDESV (reference sequence). The CDR3 nucleotides read TGTGCCAGCAGCTTTGCCGGCGGCGGGGAGCTGTTTTTT. Its translation is CASSFAGGGELFF.

The chain has TRBV6-5 and TRBJ1-4; 8 nucleotides line up with TRBD1. With V trimmed by 7 bases and J by 8 bases, 9 bases remained unmatched. CDR1 is MNHEY, CDR2 SVGAGI, per germline. The CDR3 is 14 amino acids. The CDR3 region has the DNA TGTGCCAGCATCCTGGGACAGGAACCCGAAAAACTGTTTTTT. Protein product: CASILGQEPEKLFF.

The J gene is TRBJ2-5, the V gene TRBV2; D gene unclear. Trimming removed 5 bases from V and 1 base from J, with 14 bases in between. This CDR3 has 15 amino acids. Looked up from germline, CDR1 is SNHLY and CDR2 is FYNNEI. The CDR3 bases are TGTGCCAGCAGTCCCAGGTTGAATTCCCAAGAGACCCAGTACTTC. Its translation: CASSPRLNSQETQYF.

V and J are TRBV2 and TRBJ2-1, with D perhaps matching TRBD2 (5 bases). Germline-derived CDR1 and CDR2 are SNHLY and FYNNEI. V lost 5 bases and J 4 bases, leaving 12 bases between the germline ends. This CDR3 comprises 14 residues. CDR3 residues: CASSLYRGYNEQFF. DNA for the CDR3: TGTGCCAGCAGTCTCTATCGAGGGTACAATGAGCAGTTCTTC.

In this sample, this clone turned up once. The chain couples TRBV19 to TRBJ2-3, with 14 bases aligning to TRBD2. CDR3 length: 19 amino acids. CDR1 and CDR2 (germline): LNHDA, SQIVND (reference sequence). Trimming cost V 6 bases and J 0 bases; bases outside gene matches: 11. CDR3 sequence (DNA): TGTGCCAGTAGCCCGGGACTAGCGGGGGCACTATCTAGCACAGATACGCAGTATTTT. Protein: CASSPGLAGALSSTDTQYF.

This rearrangement joins TRBV5-6 to TRBJ2-3; possibly TRBD1 for D (6 bases). V lost 7 bases and J 8 bases, leaving 17 bases between the germline ends. The CDR3 sequence is 13 residues long. CDR1 SGHDT and CDR2 YYEEEE come from the germline V gene. CDR3 protein: CASVKQGSSTQYF. CDR3 in DNA: TGTGCCAGCGTAAAACAGGGTTCCAGTACGCAGTATTTT.

The chain combines TRBV9 with TRBJ2-3; TRBD2 matches 8 bases. The CDR3 is 17 amino acids. Germline V gene data show CDR1 as SGDLS and CDR2 as YYNGEE. Trimming cost V 3 bases and J 4 bases; bases outside gene matches: 13. The CDR3 loop reads CASSGIYGRAVADTQYF. CDR3 nucleotide sequence: TGTGCCAGCAGCGGGATTTACGGGAGGGCGGTCGCAGATACGCAGTATTTT.

The chain has TRBV5-1 and TRBJ2-1; D possibly corresponds to TRBD2 (6 bases). Trimming left V 4 bases short and J 5 bases short, with 13 bases between. The length of the CDR3 is 14 residues. Germline values: CDR1 SGHRS, CDR2 YFSETQ. This CDR3 is CASSLRLGNNEQFF. DNA for the CDR3: TGCGCCAGCAGCCTCCGACTAGGGAACAATGAGCAGTTCTTC.

There are a few counts of this clone. DNA for the CDR3: TGTGCCAGCAGCGTAGCCTTGAACACTGAAGCTTTCTTT. Residues: CASSVALNTEAFF. This chain joins TRBV9 and TRBJ1-1; no clear D. Germline CDR1 is SGDLS and CDR2 is YYNGEE. The CDR3 extends over 13 amino acids. V was shortened by 0 bases and J by 0 bases, with 3 bases between the two germline ends.